This TCR beta chain was profiled in a study of somatic mutations in cytotoxic T cells in rheumatoid arthritis. The CDR3 covers 15 residues. CDR1 and CDR2 (germline): SGHVS, FNYEAQ. With V trimmed by 5 bases and J by 5 bases, 11 bases remained unmatched. Flow cytometry served to check the purity of CD4+ and CD8+ cells, which were isolated by positive magnetic bead selection. Method: immunoSEQ multiplex PCR; TCRdb's copy keeps in-frame clones and lacks some. This table holds approximately 23,000 clones, about four fifths found once. Sequencing was performed on CD8+ T cells sorted from blood. The sequence was obtained from an adult with rheumatoid arthritis. This chain connects TRBV7-6 to TRBJ1-2, with 7 bases aligning to TRBD1. CDR3: CASSPRGGGRYGYTF. The CDR3 nucleotides read TGTGCCAGCAGCCCCCGAGGAGGGGGCAGGTATGGCTACACCTTC.